The 5 T cell receptor beta chains below all came from one sample that was sequenced in a study of blood T cell repertoires in COVID-19. Sequencing was performed with immunoSEQ multiplex PCR; in TCRdb, only in-frame clones are kept and a portion is missing. The sample holds around 200,000 clones, 85% to 90% seen once. Sequenced material: peripheral blood. The receptors stem from a man aged 18-30 years with active or convalescent COVID-19.

The rearrangement links TRBV29-1 to TRBJ2-3, with D perhaps TRBD2 (5 bases). Trimming stripped 4 bases from V and 0 bases from J, with 11 bases between. Germline loops: CDR1 SQVTM, CDR2 ANQGSEA. The CDR3 spans 14 residues. The CDR3 reads CSVVAGGSTDTQYF. In DNA, the CDR3 is TGCAGCGTTGTCGCGGGCGGGAGCACAGATACGCAGTATTTT.

V gene TRBV6-1 combines with J gene TRBJ1-1; D may be TRBD1 (6 bases). The CDR3 contains 15 residues. Germline V gene data show CDR1 as MNHNS and CDR2 as SASEGT. Between the trimmed V and J ends, which lost 1 base and 0 bases, there was a span of 9 bases. The DNA for the CDR3 is TGTGCCAGCAGTGAAGACAGGGTCATGAACACTGAAGCTTTCTTT. This codes for CASSEDRVMNTEAFF.

The chain has TRBV12-3 or TRBV12-4 and TRBJ1-4, with D possibly matching TRBD1 (6 bases). This CDR3 contains 13 residues. Trimming took 5 bases from V and 8 from J, leaving 12 bases between them. The CDR3 sequence: CASSPGTYEKLFF. The CDR3 DNA is TGTGCCAGCAGTCCCGGGACATACGAAAAACTGTTTTTT.

The V and J genes are TRBV10-3 and TRBJ1-2, with unresolved D. This CDR3 spans 13 amino acids. Looked up from germline, CDR1 is ENHRY and CDR2 is SYGVKD. Deletions cut 6 bases from V and 5 bases from J, with 13 bases between. The CDR3 region is CAISARENYGYTF. CDR3 DNA: TGTGCCATCAGCGCTCGGGAAAATTATGGCTACACCTTC.

This chain links TRBV18 with TRBJ1-1; D remains unclear. Germline loops: CDR1 KGHSH, CDR2 LQKENI. The CDR3 is made up of 14 amino acids. V was cut by 2 bases and J by 0 bases, with 7 bases left in between. CDR3 sequence reads: CASSPEALNTEAFF. CDR3 nucleotide sequence: TGTGCCAGCTCACCAGAGGCCCTGAACACTGAAGCTTTCTTT. The variable domain in full, completed from reference TRBV18 and TRBJ1-1, reads NAGVMQNPRHLVRRRGQEARLRCSPMKGHSHVYWYRQLPEEGLKFMVYLQKENIIDESGMPKERFSAEFPKEGPSILRIQQVVRGDSAAYFCASSPEALNTEAFFGQGTRLTVV.